The sequence of this T cell receptor beta chain was determined in a study of T cells after yellow fever vaccination. Template switching by 5'RACE produced TCR cDNA, adding a universal primer site and UMIs. MiXCR was run by TCRdb on the 5' RACE reads, yielding one entry per CDR3 protein. Of under 300,000 distinct CDR3 sequences in the sample, 10% to 15% are singletons; the top ten hold 0.4% to 0.65%. The CDR3 covers 15 residues. V lost 2 bases to trimming and J lost 2 bases; unmatched junction nucleotides: 1. The germline V gene has CDR1 SGHKS and CDR2 YYEKEE (reference sequence). Study outcomes and limitations: Contamination by abundant bulk-population clonotypes could be present in FACS-sorted repertoires. Of the clonotypes, a small share occurred in both CD4 and CD8 compartments.

This clonotype was detected only a few times. The antigen remains unidentified. The material sequenced was CD4+ T cells sorted from PBMCs, taken 45 days after the yellow fever booster vaccination. The chain combines TRBV5-5 with TRBJ2-1, with 10 bases matching TRBD2. This sequence was found in a young man who received the YFV17D yellow fever vaccine. The CDR3 bases are TGTGCCAGCAGCTTCCTAGCGGGAGCCTACAATGAGCAGTTCTTC. Protein product: CASSFLAGAYNEQFF.